The TCR beta chain under discussion was sequenced for a study of T cell repertoires in cytomegalovirus infection. Study in general: Both recently identified HLA-C-restricted and well-studied HLA-B-restricted CMV epitopes were used in the study. An indication of both CMV infection and matching HLA type came from public TCR beta signatures. Study-level findings and limits: Carriers of CMV and the relevant HLA type were discriminated by public TCR beta frequency.

This clonotype was seen more than once but under ten times. Its antigen remains unidentified. TCRdb redid the calling of the reads with MiXCR, one entry per CDR3 protein. The sample lists under 120,000 distinct CDR3 sequences, roughly 40% seen once, with less than 80% in the top ten. This specimen consisted of CD8+ T cells from cultured PBMCs, obtained from culture after CMV antigen stimulation. The clonotype originates from a human donor in good health (CMV status not recorded). Some clones in this sample may be carry-over from other donors' samples.

The CDR3 DNA reads TGTGCCAGCAGCTTAGTCGGGGGAGATACGCAGTATTTT. Amino acids: CASSLVGGDTQYF. The chain recombines TRBV7-2 with TRBJ2-3, with D perhaps matching TRBD2 (6 bases). V dropped 1 base and J dropped 5 bases, with 7 bases sitting between them. Germline assignment: CDR1 SGHTA and CDR2 FQGNSA. The CDR3 runs to 13 residues.